This T cell receptor beta chain was observed in a study of blood T cell repertoires in COVID-19. The assay was immunoSEQ multiplex PCR, and TCRdb's table has in-frame clones only and misses some. In the table there are approximately 140,000 clones, approximately 84% of which are singletons. This clone was seen only a few times. This receptor was identified in a woman older than 75 in a cohort sampled during active or convalescent COVID-19. Sequences were obtained from peripheral blood.

CDR3 coding DNA: TGTGCCAGCAGCTTAGTACTTCCCGGGGTCGGGGAGCTGTTTTTT. Translation gives CASSLVLPGVGELFF. The chain carries TRBV7-2 and TRBJ2-2, with D perhaps matching TRBD2 (5 bases). CDR3 size: 15 residues. Trimming shortened V by 1 base and J by 7 bases, and 13 bases separated the two germline ends. The germline V gene encodes CDR1 SGHTA and CDR2 FQGNSA.